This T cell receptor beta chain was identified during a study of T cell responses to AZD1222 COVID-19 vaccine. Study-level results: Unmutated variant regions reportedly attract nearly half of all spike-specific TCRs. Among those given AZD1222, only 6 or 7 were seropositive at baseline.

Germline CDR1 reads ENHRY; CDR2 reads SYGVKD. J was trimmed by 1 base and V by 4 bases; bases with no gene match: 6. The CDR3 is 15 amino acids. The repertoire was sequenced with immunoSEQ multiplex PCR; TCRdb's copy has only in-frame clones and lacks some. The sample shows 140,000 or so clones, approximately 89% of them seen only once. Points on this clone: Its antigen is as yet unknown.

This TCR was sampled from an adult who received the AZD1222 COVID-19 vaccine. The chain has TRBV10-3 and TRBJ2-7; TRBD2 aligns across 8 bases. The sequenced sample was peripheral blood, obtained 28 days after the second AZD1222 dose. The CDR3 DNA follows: TGTGCCATCAGTGTCGGAATAGCGGGATCCTACGAGCAGTACTTC. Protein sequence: CAISVGIAGSYEQYF.